The 27 T cell receptor beta chains presented below share a single source sample, sequenced in a study of blood T cell repertoires in COVID-19. Measured with immunoSEQ multiplex PCR; TCRdb has only the in-frame clones, and not every one. The sample yields around 150,000 clones, roughly 84% seen once. Sample: peripheral blood. Source of these receptors: a woman at least 80 years old with active or convalescent COVID-19.

The chain employs TRBV11-2 and TRBJ1-2; D perhaps matches TRBD1 (5 bases). Germline loops: CDR1 SGHAT, CDR2 FQNNGV. The V end was cut by 1 base, the J end by 6 bases, with 18 bases between. CDR3 size: 16 residues. This CDR3 is CASSLGAFAGGDGYTF. The CDR3 coding sequence is TGTGCCAGCAGCTTAGGGGCCTTTGCTGGGGGGGATGGCTACACCTTC. Together with reference TRBV11-2 and TRBJ1-2, the CDR3 gives the full variable domain: EAGVAQSPRYKIIEKRQSVAFWCNPISGHATLYWYQQILGQGPKLLIQFQNNGVVDDSQLPKDRFSAERLKGVDSTLKIQPAKLEDSAVYLCASSLGAFAGGDGYTFGSGTRLTVV.

The chain carries TRBV19 and TRBJ2-5; 8 bases line up with TRBD2. Trimming at V came to 3 bases and at J to 3 bases, leaving 12 bases not matched to a gene. CDR1 and CDR2 (germline): LNHDA, SQIVND (reference sequence). This CDR3 region has 17 residues. The CDR3 here is CASSITGQRGWEETQYF. The CDR3 nucleotides read TGTGCCAGTAGTATTACCGGGCAGCGGGGGTGGGAAGAGACCCAGTACTTC.

The chain employs TRBV28 and TRBJ1-3; a possible D gene is TRBD1 (6 bases). Germline values: CDR1 MDHEN, CDR2 SYDVKM. The CDR3 extends over 16 amino acids. V was pared by 4 bases and J by 1 base, with 14 bases between. The CDR3 nucleotides read TGTGCCAGCAGTTCACTGGGAGGGGGTTCTGGAAACACCATATATTTT. Protein: CASSSLGGGSGNTIYF.

The gene calls are TRBV5-4 and TRBJ1-2; 8 positions match TRBD1. Looked up from germline, CDR1 is SGHNT and CDR2 is YYREEE (reference sequence). The CDR3 spans 14 residues. After removal of 4 bases from V and 2 bases from J, the junction contained 4 bases not matched to a gene. This chain's CDR3 is CASSRGQENYGYTF. For the CDR3, the DNA is TGTGCCAGCAGCCGGGGACAGGAGAACTATGGCTACACCTTC. The complete variable domain, with remaining parts taken from reference TRBV5-4 and TRBJ1-2, reads ETGVTQSPTHLIKTRGQQVTLRCSSQSGHNTVSWYQQALGQGPQFIFQYYREEENGRGNFPPRFSGLQFPNYSSELNVNALELDDSALYLCASSRGQENYGYTFGSGTRLTVV.

V usage is TRBV11-3 and J usage is TRBJ1-1, with 7 positions matching TRBD1. Germline lookup yields CDR1 SGHNT and CDR2 YENEEA. There are 18 residues in the CDR3. V shed 1 base, J shed 10 bases, and the junction held 21 bases outside the gene matches. The CDR3 nucleotides read TGTGCCAGCAGCTTAGCCCCAGGACAGGAGTCGGTTACCCGAGCAGCTTTCTTT. Protein product: CASSLAPGQESVTRAAFF.

The chain employs TRBV19 and TRBJ1-2; 9 bases match TRBD1. CDR3 length equals 15 residues. V lost 9 bases, J lost 7 bases, and 15 bases stayed unmatched. CDR1 and CDR2 from the germline V gene are LNHDA and SQIVND (reference sequence). CDR3 sequence reads: CASAGTGSQFGGYTF. The CDR3 region has the DNA TGTGCCAGCGCCGGGACAGGGTCCCAATTTGGTGGCTACACCTTC.

The chain joins TRBV18 to TRBJ1-5; 7 nucleotides agree with TRBD1. V lost 3 bases and J lost 2; bases outside the gene matches: 10. The CDR3 totals 17 residues. From germline, CDR1 is KGHSH and CDR2 LQKENI. As DNA, the CDR3 is TGTGCCAGCTCACCGCAACAGGGGACTGGGGGCAATCAGCCCCAGCATTTT. This encodes CASSPQQGTGGNQPQHF.

The chain employs TRBV7-8 and TRBJ1-3; D possibly corresponds to TRBD1 (6 bases). Germline CDR1 and CDR2: SGHVS and FQNEAQ. The CDR3 loop spans 16 amino acids. Trimming removed 4 bases at V and 2 bases at J, with 15 bases between. The DNA for the CDR3 is TGTGCCAGCAGCTCCGTCAGGGGACCCACTGGAAACACCATATATTTT. The encoded protein is CASSSVRGPTGNTIYF.

The rearrangement uses TRBV7-2 and TRBJ1-5; TRBD1 aligns across 7 bases. The CDR3 is 14 residues long. J gave up 6 bases and V 1 base, and 3 bases lay outside the gene matches. From germline, CDR1 is SGHTA and CDR2 FQGNSA. CDR3 loop: CASSLDDRAQPQHF. The DNA for the CDR3 is TGTGCCAGCAGCTTAGACGACAGGGCTCAGCCCCAGCATTTT.

This clone was seen once. At one end, the junction sequence differs from germline, possibly due to a read error. The rearrangement uses TRBV18 and TRBJ2-6; D is unclear. Germline CDR1 KGHSH, CDR2 LQKENI. The CDR3 runs 16 residues. The CDR3 loop reads CASSPSLLSGANVLTF. In DNA, the CDR3 is TGTGCCAGCTCGCCCTCACTTCTCTCTGGTGCCAACGTCCTGACTTTC.

The rearrangement links TRBV7-2 to TRBJ2-5; D is unclear. The CDR3 covers 16 residues. The V end was cut by 2 bases, the J end by 2 bases, with 15 bases between. Germline CDR1 and CDR2: SGHTA and FQGNSA. The CDR3: CASSLPRGALQETQYF. The CDR3 nucleotides read TGTGCCAGCAGCTTACCCCGCGGAGCGCTTCAAGAGACCCAGTACTTC. Drawing the rest from reference TRBV7-2 and TRBJ2-5, the complete variable domain is GAGVSQSPSNKVTEKGKDVELRCDPISGHTALYWYRQSLGQGLEFLIYFQGNSAPDKSGLPSDRFSAERTGGSVSTLTIQRTQQEDSAVYLCASSLPRGALQETQYFGPGTRLLVL.

The V and J genes are TRBV5-4 and TRBJ1-2; 8 nucleotides agree with TRBD1. Germline trimming cut 0 bases from V and 7 bases from J; bases unmatched to any gene: 5. Looked up from germline, CDR1 is SGHNT and CDR2 is YYREEE (reference sequence). The CDR3 is 14 residues long. CDR3 residues: CASSLAGGRIGYTF. The CDR3 bases are TGTGCCAGCAGCTTGGCAGGGGGCCGAATTGGCTACACCTTC.

The chain is built from TRBV19 and TRBJ2-3; TRBD2 matches at 9 bases. V shed 3 bases and J 5 bases; nucleotides not matched to a gene: 15. The V gene's germline CDR1 is LNHDA and CDR2 SQIVND (reference sequence). The length of the CDR3 is 18 residues. The CDR3 coding sequence is TGTGCCAGTAGTATCGCGGGAGGGGGCCCCTTCGAGGAAGATACGCAGTATTTT. This codes for CASSIAGGGPFEEDTQYF.

The chain employs TRBV4-1 and TRBJ2-1; the D gene is possibly TRBD2 (6 bases). V gave up 4 bases and J gave up 10 bases, with 14 bases separating them. Germline values: CDR1 MGHRA, CDR2 YSYEKL. This CDR3 has 13 residues. The CDR3 sequence is CASSLNLRGEQFF. DNA for the CDR3: TGCGCCAGCAGCCTCAATCTCCGGGGGGAGCAGTTCTTC.

The chain employs TRBV19 and TRBJ1-3; the D is unclear. The CDR3 covers 16 residues. V shed 5 bases and J shed 1 base, with 15 bases lying between them. The germline V gene encodes CDR1 LNHDA and CDR2 SQIVND (reference sequence). In DNA form, the CDR3 reads TGTGCCAGTAGTCGTAACTTCTTGTCTTCTGGAAACACCATATATTTT. Encoded protein: CASSRNFLSSGNTIYF.

The rearrangement links TRBV29-1 to TRBJ1-2, with D maybe TRBD1 (5 bases). The CDR3 extends over 14 amino acids. The V end was cut by 6 bases, the J end by 4 bases, with 18 bases between. The V gene's germline CDR1 is SQVTM and CDR2 ANQGSEA. CDR3 amino acids: CSVYMGGTIYGYTF. The CDR3 nucleotides are TGCAGCGTCTATATGGGGGGGACGATCTATGGCTACACCTTC.

V gene TRBV28 combines with J gene TRBJ1-5; tentatively, D is TRBD1 (6 bases). The CDR3 loop spans 15 amino acids. Germline V gene sequence: CDR1 MDHEN, CDR2 SYDVKM. V was clipped by 5 bases and J by 3 bases, with 14 bases between them. This CDR3 is CASSPRGANNQPQHF. In DNA, the CDR3 is TGTGCCAGCAGTCCCAGGGGTGCCAACAATCAGCCCCAGCATTTT.

This clone was seen only a few times. The chain has TRBV4-1 and TRBJ1-5, with D unresolved. The CDR3 loop spans 15 amino acids. Germline V CDR1 and CDR2: MGHRA, YSYEKL. V lost 0 bases to trimming and J lost 2 bases, with 8 bases between them. This chain's CDR3 is CASSQERVRNQPQHF. The CDR3 bases are TGCGCCAGCAGCCAAGAACGGGTGCGCAATCAGCCCCAGCATTTT.

This chain uses TRBV14 with TRBJ1-5; 8 bases are a match to TRBD1. Germline V gene data show CDR1 as SGHDN and CDR2 as FVKESK. With 6 bases clipped from V and 4 bases from J, the junction kept 2 bases outside the gene matches. The CDR3 runs to 13 residues. DNA for the CDR3: TGTGCCAGCAGTCAGGGGGCGAATCAGCCCCAGCATTTT. It is translated as CASSQGANQPQHF.

V gene TRBV7-8 combines with J gene TRBJ1-2, with D possibly matching TRBD1 (5 bases). The CDR3 loop spans 13 amino acids. Trimming took 1 base from V and 7 from J, leaving 10 bases between them. Per the germline V gene, CDR1 is SGHVS and CDR2 is FQNEAQ. The CDR3, as DNA: TGTGCCAGCAGCTTAGTGGGGCTAGGTGGCTACACCTTC. Its protein product is CASSLVGLGGYTF.

CDR3 amino acids: CASSQDREVFSGNTIYF. The CDR3 bases are TGCGCCAGCAGCCAAGATCGTGAGGTTTTCTCTGGAAACACCATATATTTT. The J gene is TRBJ1-3, the V gene TRBV4-3; unclear D gene. Germline-derived CDR1 and CDR2 are LGHNA and YSLEER. The CDR3 spans 17 residues. V gave up 0 bases and J gave up 0 bases, with 12 bases separating them.

The V and J genes are TRBV5-5 and TRBJ2-5; perhaps TRBD2 as D (6 bases). Germline V gives CDR1 SGHKS, CDR2 YYEKEE (reference sequence). This CDR3 has 18 residues. V shed 0 bases and J shed 2 bases, with 20 bases lying between them. CDR3: CASSLGAQGSGGQETQYF. Written as DNA, the CDR3 is TGTGCCAGCAGCTTGGGGGCCCAGGGTAGCGGAGGTCAAGAGACCCAGTACTTC.

The chain joins TRBV27 to TRBJ2-1; 12 bases match TRBD1. The CDR3 is made up of 14 amino acids. Looked up from germline, CDR1 is MNHEY and CDR2 is SMNVEV (reference sequence). V was clipped by 4 bases and J by 10 bases; unmatched bases: 5. The chain's CDR3 is CASSSGTGGFEQFF. CDR3 DNA sequence: TGTGCCAGCAGTTCCGGGACAGGGGGCTTCGAGCAGTTCTTC.

This clone was recorded a few times. The V gene is TRBV29-1, the J gene TRBJ2-1, with D possibly matching TRBD1 (5 bases). The germline V gene has CDR1 SQVTM and CDR2 ANQGSEA. V was pared by 4 bases and J by 6 bases, with 10 bases between. The CDR3 spans 12 residues. The CDR3 here is CSVGWQGNEQFF. The CDR3 DNA reads as TGCAGCGTTGGATGGCAGGGCAATGAGCAGTTCTTC.

The chain combines TRBV6-5 with TRBJ1-2; 9 nucleotides agree with TRBD1. The CDR3 contains 15 residues. CDR1 and CDR2 from the germline V gene are MNHEY and SVGAGI. Trimming took 6 bases from V and 2 from J; bases not matched to a gene: 7. The chain's CDR3 is CASRPGTGWNYGYTF. In nucleotides, the CDR3 is TGTGCCAGCAGACCCGGGACAGGGTGGAACTATGGCTACACCTTC.

The chain uses TRBV5-6 and TRBJ2-2, with D tentatively TRBD1 (6 bases). V was pared by 0 bases and J by 6 bases, with 15 bases between. Looked up from germline, CDR1 is SGHDT and CDR2 is YYEEEE. The CDR3 spans 16 residues. This chain's CDR3 is CASSLGLGTLSGELFF. Written as DNA, the CDR3 is TGTGCCAGCAGCTTGGGCCTAGGGACACTCTCCGGGGAGCTGTTTTTT.

The chain is built from TRBV5-1 and TRBJ2-1; 9 bases are shared with TRBD2. The CDR3 runs 16 residues. V dropped 4 bases and J dropped 2; count of bases not matched to a gene: 7. Germline V gene sequence: CDR1 SGHRS, CDR2 YFSETQ. This chain's CDR3 is CASSPTTSGPYNEQFF. The CDR3 nucleotides are TGCGCCAGCAGCCCTACCACTAGCGGGCCCTACAATGAGCAGTTCTTC.